The 27 T cell receptor beta chains presented below share a single source sample, sequenced in a study of spatial heterogeneity in lung cancer. TCRdb reprocessed the 5' RACE reads with MiXCR, giving one entry per CDR3 protein. The data contain around 41,000 distinct CDR3 sequences, about 6.8% of them singletons. The time point here: sample taken at primary tumor resection. Sequencing used PBMCs, obtained at surgery. The receptors come from a female donor with early-stage non-small cell lung cancer.

This clonotype was seen many times. This chain joins TRBV6-5 and TRBJ2-7; D unresolved. Per germline, CDR1 MNHEY and CDR2 SVGAGI. Trimming left V 0 bases short and J 7 bases short, with 4 bases between. The CDR3 covers 11 residues. CDR3 sequence reads: CASSYSQEQYF. As DNA, the CDR3 is TGTGCCAGCAGTTACTCCCAAGAGCAGTACTTC.

This clonotype was seen a handful of times. CDR3 bases: TGTGCCAGCAGCGACCAAGAGACCCAGTACTTC. Amino acids: CASSDQETQYF. The chain joins TRBV11-2 to TRBJ2-5, with no clear D. This CDR3 region has 11 residues. Deletions cut 5 bases from V and 0 bases from J, with 1 base between. The germline gives CDR1 SGHAT, CDR2 FQNNGV.

There are many counts of this clonotype. This chain joins TRBV7-9 and TRBJ2-3; D remains unclear. V shed 2 bases and J shed 0 bases, with 9 bases lying between them. The CDR3 covers 15 residues. Germline V gene data show CDR1 as SEHNR and CDR2 as FQNEAQ (reference sequence). Here the CDR3 reads CASSLRVISTDTQYF. The CDR3 DNA reads as TGTGCCAGCAGCTTACGGGTGATAAGCACAGATACGCAGTATTTT.

The rearrangement joins TRBV6-1 to TRBJ1-5, with TRBD1 identical over 8 bases. Germline-derived CDR1 and CDR2 are MNHNS and SASEGT. The CDR3 consists of 16 residues. The junction had 8 bases not matched to a gene; V was cut back by 0 bases and J by 7 bases. CDR3: CASSEAGPQGAQPQHF. The CDR3, as DNA: TGTGCCAGCAGTGAAGCGGGCCCGCAGGGGGCACAGCCCCAGCATTTT.

This clonotype has a count of ten or more. The J gene is TRBJ2-7, the V gene TRBV18, with D perhaps assigned TRBD1 or TRBD2 (5 bases each). The ends were cut back, 3 bases at V and 4 bases at J, with 13 bases in the middle. Germline loops: CDR1 KGHSH, CDR2 LQKENI. The CDR3 totals 14 residues. The CDR3 bases are TGTGCCAGCTCACCCGGGGCCCCGACGTACGAGCAGTACTTC. This encodes CASSPGAPTYEQYF.

This clonotype has at least ten counts. This rearrangement joins TRBV5-1 to TRBJ1-1, with TRBD1 identical over 8 bases. The trim removed 0 bases at V and 5 bases at J, leaving 6 bases unmatched. The germline CDR1 and CDR2 sequences are SGHRS and YFSETQ. CDR3 length: 15 amino acids. The CDR3 reads CASSLGGQERTEAFF. The CDR3 DNA reads as TGCGCCAGCAGCTTGGGGGGACAGGAAAGAACTGAAGCTTTCTTT.

This clonotype was counted ten times or more. The V gene is TRBV7-8, the J gene TRBJ2-5, with D unresolved. V shed 7 bases and J shed 2 bases, with 14 bases lying between them. Germline lookup yields CDR1 SGHVS and CDR2 FQNEAQ. This CDR3 has 14 residues. CDR3 DNA sequence: TGTGCCAGCATCCGTCAGAGTGGGCAAGAGACCCAGTACTTC. It yields the protein CASIRQSGQETQYF.

In its sample, this clonotype was seen many times. The rearrangement joins TRBV5-1 to TRBJ2-5; 14 bases are a match to TRBD2. The CDR3 is made up of 16 amino acids. V gave up 4 bases and J gave up 2 bases; unmatched junction bases: 4. Germline lookup yields CDR1 SGHRS and CDR2 YFSETQ. The CDR3 region is CASSLGLAGAQETQYF. The CDR3 nucleotides read TGCGCCAGCAGCCTGGGACTAGCGGGGGCTCAAGAGACCCAGTACTTC.

The chain links TRBV20-1 to TRBJ1-1; D unresolved. Germline loops: CDR1 DFQATT, CDR2 SNEGSKA (reference sequence). Trimming left V 5 bases short and J 1 base short, with 5 bases between. This CDR3 is 11 amino acids long. CDR3 coding DNA: TGCAGTGCTTCCCAGAACACTGAAGCTTTCTTT. It codes for CSASQNTEAFF.

A few counts support this clonotype. The rearrangement joins TRBV12-3 or TRBV12-4 to TRBJ1-2, with D maybe TRBD1 (5 bases). V lost 5 bases to trimming and J lost 7 bases, with 26 bases between them. The CDR3 consists of 17 residues. The CDR3 bases are TGTGCCAGCAGTCCGTTGAATGAAGGGACTACTGGGGCTGGCTACACCTTC. Encoded protein: CASSPLNEGTTGAGYTF.

This clonotype was counted at least ten times. This chain connects TRBV5-1 to TRBJ1-1; TRBD1 agrees at 7 bases. V was pared by 7 bases and J by 0 bases, with 9 bases of the junction left unmatched. The CDR3 totals 15 residues. Germline CDR1 reads SGHRS; CDR2 reads YFSETQ. The CDR3 coding sequence is TGCGCCAGCTGCAGACAGGGCCTCATGAACACTGAAGCTTTCTTT. Residues: CASCRQGLMNTEAFF.

This clonotype came up many times. J is TRBJ2-1 and V is TRBV20-1; 11 positions agree with TRBD2. Germline CDR1 reads DFQATT; CDR2 reads SNEGSKA (reference sequence). The V and J ends lost 3 bases and 0 bases, in that order; junction bases with no gene match: 4. The CDR3 contains 16 residues. CDR3 sequence: CSARTSGASSYNEQFF. The CDR3 coding sequence is TGCAGTGCTAGGACTAGCGGGGCGAGCTCCTACAATGAGCAGTTCTTC.

CDR3 DNA sequence: TGTGCCAGCAACATCCGGGACAGGGATGGCTACACCTTC. Protein sequence: CASNIRDRDGYTF. The V and J genes are TRBV2 and TRBJ1-2, with 9 bases identical to TRBD1. V lost 7 bases, J lost 6 bases, and 6 bases stayed unmatched. There are 13 residues in the CDR3. Looked up from germline, CDR1 is SNHLY and CDR2 is FYNNEI.

This clonotype was seen more than once but under ten times. The chain carries TRBV6-1 and TRBJ2-1; no clear D. From germline, CDR1 is MNHNS and CDR2 SASEGT. This CDR3 contains 11 residues. V lost 10 bases and J lost 12, with 16 bases in between. The CDR3 loop reads CATTSTPAQFF. The CDR3 region has the DNA TGTGCCACAACCTCAACCCCTGCGCAGTTCTTC.

V usage is TRBV18 and J usage is TRBJ1-2, with no clear D. Deletions cut 6 bases from V and 4 bases from J, with 12 bases between. The germline V gene has CDR1 KGHSH and CDR2 LQKENI. The CDR3 is 13 amino acids. CDR3 in amino acids: CASSLQRSYGYTF. The CDR3 DNA reads as TGTGCCAGCTCCTTACAGAGGAGCTATGGCTACACCTTC.

The V gene is TRBV18, the J gene TRBJ1-1; D is perhaps TRBD1 (5 bases). CDR3 length: 17 residues. In germline, CDR1 is KGHSH, CDR2 LQKENI. Trimming shortened V by 1 base and J by 1 base, and 16 bases separated the two germline ends. CDR3 bases: TGTGCCAGCTCACCACGCCCCATCGCCCAGGGGAACACTGAAGCTTTCTTT. Translating it yields CASSPRPIAQGNTEAFF. The full variable domain, its missing parts supplied by reference TRBV18 and TRBJ1-1, is NAGVMQNPRHLVRRRGQEARLRCSPMKGHSHVYWYRQLPEEGLKFMVYLQKENIIDESGMPKERFSAEFPKEGPSILRIQQVVRGDSAAYFCASSPRPIAQGNTEAFFGQGTRLTVV.

This clonotype was counted many times. The rearrangement uses TRBV27 and TRBJ1-2, with D possibly TRBD1 on 6 matching bases. The ends were cut back, 3 bases at V and 3 bases at J, with 11 bases in the middle. CDR1 and CDR2 from the germline V gene are MNHEY and SMNVEV (reference sequence). The CDR3 has 14 residues. CDR3 sequence: CASSLGGHYYGYTF. The CDR3 DNA is TGTGCCAGCAGTTTGGGGGGGCATTACTATGGCTACACCTTC.

This clonotype was seen many times. V is TRBV5-1 and J is TRBJ2-1; the match to TRBD2 covers 11 bases. This CDR3 comprises 16 residues. Per germline, CDR1 SGHRS and CDR2 YFSETQ. The J segment lost 8 bases and the V segment lost 4 bases, leaving 11 bases of the junction unmatched. CDR3 residues: CASSQALAGGPDEQFF. CDR3 bases: TGCGCCAGCAGCCAGGCCTTAGCGGGGGGGCCGGATGAGCAGTTCTTC.

V gene TRBV4-3 combines with J gene TRBJ2-1, with D possibly being TRBD1 or TRBD2 (7 bases each). Between the trimmed V and J ends, which lost 1 base and 7 bases, there was a span of 14 bases. This CDR3 has 15 residues. In germline, CDR1 is LGHNA, CDR2 YSLEER. As DNA, the CDR3 is TGCGCCAGCAGCCAAGTTAGACAGGGAGGGAATGAGCAGTTCTTC. It encodes CASSQVRQGGNEQFF.

V gene TRBV10-3 combines with J gene TRBJ2-3; D possibly corresponds to TRBD1 (6 bases). The V end was cut by 0 bases, the J end by 6 bases, with 10 bases between. The CDR3 totals 14 residues. CDR1 ENHRY and CDR2 SYGVKD come from the germline V gene. The CDR3 reads CAISESMDSDTQYF. As DNA, the CDR3 is TGTGCCATCAGTGAGTCGATGGACAGCGATACGCAGTATTTT.

This clonotype appeared many times. One junction end does not reproduce the germline sequence, and a read error may be involved. The chain employs TRBV11-2 and TRBJ1-4, with D possibly being TRBD1 (5 bases). CDR1 is SGHAT and CDR2 is FQNNGV in the germline V gene. The CDR3 covers 14 residues. The CDR3 DNA sequence: TGTGCCAGCAGGTTAGGGGCTTCTAAGGAAAAACTGTTTTTT. Its translation: CASRLGASKEKLFF.

The V and J genes are TRBV18 and TRBJ2-5, with 8 bases fitting TRBD2. This CDR3 is 15 amino acids long. J was trimmed by 2 bases and V by 3 bases; bases with no gene match: 5. Germline CDR1 and CDR2: KGHSH and LQKENI. CDR3 in amino acids: CASSPKLAVQETQYF. CDR3 DNA: TGTGCCAGCTCACCTAAACTAGCGGTACAAGAGACCCAGTACTTC.

This clonotype showed up many times. The rearrangement joins TRBV20-1 to TRBJ1-2; D is perhaps TRBD1 (5 bases). With 6 bases removed from V and 0 bases from J, the gap between germline ends came to 11 bases. CDR3 length: 13 amino acids. CDR1 and CDR2 from the germline V gene are DFQATT and SNEGSKA (reference sequence). The DNA for the CDR3 is TGCAGTGCGGCACAGGTGACTAACTATGGCTACACCTTC. Translated, it gives CSAAQVTNYGYTF.

V usage is TRBV12-3 or TRBV12-4 and J usage is TRBJ2-7; D remains ambiguous. The V end lost 5 bases, the J end lost 7 bases, and 15 bases lay between the germline ends. This CDR3 region has 13 residues. In DNA, the CDR3 is TGTGCCAGCAGTCTCCGGACGGGCAATGAGCAGTACTTC. It is translated as CASSLRTGNEQYF.

This clonotype was seen a few times. The rearrangement joins TRBV7-6 to TRBJ2-3, with 7 bases aligning to TRBD1. V trimming: 5 bases; J trimming: 2 bases; junction bases outside the gene matches: 7. Germline V gene data show CDR1 as SGHVS and CDR2 as FNYEAQ. The CDR3 covers 15 residues. This CDR3 reads CASSLRQGTTDTQYF. The CDR3 coding sequence is TGTGCCAGCAGCCTGCGACAGGGAACCACAGATACGCAGTATTTT.

This clonotype appeared a few times. The V gene is TRBV20-1, the J gene TRBJ2-5, with a weak D call TRBD2 (7 bases). This CDR3 has 15 amino acids. The V end lost 3 bases, the J end lost 1 base, and 15 bases lay between the germline ends. CDR1 is DFQATT, CDR2 SNEGSKA, per germline (reference sequence). CDR3 residues: CSARLGGGLQETQYF. In nucleotides, the CDR3 is TGCAGTGCTAGGCTTGGCGGGGGCCTCCAAGAGACCCAGTACTTC.

This clonotype was seen ten or more times. The rearrangement uses TRBV6-2 or TRBV6-3 and TRBJ1-1; D not certain. Trimming took off 7 bases at V and 0 bases at J, with 12 bases between the two ends. CDR1 and CDR2 from the germline V gene are MNHEY and SVGEGT. The CDR3 is 14 residues long. The CDR3 is CASKGGIMNTEAFF. In DNA, the CDR3 is TGTGCCAGCAAGGGAGGCATAATGAACACTGAAGCTTTCTTT.